This T cell receptor beta chain was found in a study of siplizumab effects on memory and regulatory T cells. General observations from the study: In unstimulated cells, naive T cells appeared more diverse than memory T cells and seemed major alloresponse contributors. In controls, roughly 25% of mappable alloreactive CD4+ clones were Treg-derived on average, versus about 75% with siplizumab. A significant reduction in alloreactive sequences traceable to unstimulated CD4+ memory cells was produced by siplizumab.

As regards this clone: Its specificity is unknown.

Sequencing of each sample assayed around 9.9 x 10^4 TCR templates. TCRdb's table, derived via immunoSEQ multiplex PCR, lists solely in-frame clones and lacks some. The sample contains around 100,000 clones, more than 85% of which appear only once. V lost 3 bases and J lost 7; bases outside the gene matches: 12. The length of the CDR3 is 15 residues. The germline gives CDR1 ENHRY, CDR2 SYGVKD. This receptor was taken from a human donor in good health. Some clones in this sample may be carry-over from other donors' samples. The chain is built from TRBV10-3 and TRBJ2-7; 7 bases agree with TRBD1. The sample was CD4+ T cells sorted from blood. The CDR3 sequence: CAISDADRLVWEQYF. The CDR3 region has the DNA TGTGCCATCAGTGACGCGGACAGGCTCGTGTGGGAGCAGTACTTC.